The entry that follows covers one T cell receptor beta chain sequence. Its antigen is not identified. The junction shows a germline mismatch at one end, possibly a read error. The sample contains more than one DNA sequence encoding this CDR3. The data derive from a study of cytomegalovirus exposure and HLA in healthy donors. PCR used 60 Vbeta primers and 13 Jbeta primers. TCRdb's table, derived via immunoSEQ multiplex PCR, lists solely in-frame clones and lacks some. The sample shows about 120,000 clones, around 76% of them seen only once. Study results and caveats: Later analysis revealed greater clonal expansion in HLA-associated TCR beta chains than in equally common others.

Sequenced sample: PBMCs. The source of this sequence is a man in his sixties in good health and CMV-seropositive.

CDR3 DNA sequence: TGCGCCAGCAGTGCTCTAGCGATAAGCACAGATACGCAGTATTTT. This encodes CASSALAISTDTQYF. The rearrangement uses TRBV27 and TRBJ2-3, with a weak D call TRBD2 (6 bases). CDR1 and CDR2 (germline): MNHEY, SMNVEV (reference sequence). CDR3 length: 15 residues.